The TCR beta chain under discussion was sequenced for a study of neurological immune-mediated disorders. Source material was 2 million unsorted PBMCs, stored at -80 °C in RNAlater. Study conclusions and caveats: Multiple sclerosis patients had less TCR clonal expansion than even healthy controls, unlike HTLV-1-associated myelopathy.

The method for making cDNA was 5'RACE, and it used 10-nucleotide random UMIs. Using its own MiXCR run on the 5' RACE reads, TCRdb lists one record per CDR3 protein. The profile shows 74,000 or so distinct CDR3 sequences, 9.4% of them singletons. This clonotype was counted many times. Its matching antigen is unknown. The V and J ends lost 5 bases and 2 bases respectively, with 4 bases between them. CDR1 SGHTA and CDR2 FQGNSA come from the germline V gene. This CDR3 has 13 residues. The V gene is TRBV7-2, the J gene TRBJ2-6; no reliable D call. The sample consisted of PBMCs. The sequence derives from a man aged 45-65 years in good health. The CDR3 is CASSGAGANVLTF. Written as DNA, the CDR3 is TGTGCCAGCAGCGGGGCTGGGGCCAACGTCCTGACTTTC.